This T cell receptor (beta chain) originates from a study of blood T cell repertoires in COVID-19. Study-wide background: For recovered donors of Cohort 3, there were two negative PCRs, clearance, or symptom resolution.

Clones were sequenced by immunoSEQ multiplex PCR, and TCRdb holds only the in-frame ones, with some missing. The table records fewer than 350,000 clones, approximately 90% of them present only once. The CDR3 covers 18 residues. V lost 6 bases, J lost 0 bases, and 24 bases lay in between. CDR1 and CDR2 from the germline V gene are MNHEY and SMNVEV (reference sequence). Clinical histories supplied by participants themselves formed the basis of cohort assignment. Material for sequencing was PBMCs or T cells enriched from blood (not recorded which). The TCR sequence derives from a woman in her sixties in a cohort exposed to, infected with or recovered from COVID-19 (not recorded which). The gene calls are TRBV27 and TRBJ2-7, with D unclear. Written as DNA, the CDR3 is TGTGCCAGCAGCCCTTTTGCGGCGATCACCCCTTCCTCCTACGAGCAGTACTTC. Protein sequence: CASSPFAAITPSSYEQYF.